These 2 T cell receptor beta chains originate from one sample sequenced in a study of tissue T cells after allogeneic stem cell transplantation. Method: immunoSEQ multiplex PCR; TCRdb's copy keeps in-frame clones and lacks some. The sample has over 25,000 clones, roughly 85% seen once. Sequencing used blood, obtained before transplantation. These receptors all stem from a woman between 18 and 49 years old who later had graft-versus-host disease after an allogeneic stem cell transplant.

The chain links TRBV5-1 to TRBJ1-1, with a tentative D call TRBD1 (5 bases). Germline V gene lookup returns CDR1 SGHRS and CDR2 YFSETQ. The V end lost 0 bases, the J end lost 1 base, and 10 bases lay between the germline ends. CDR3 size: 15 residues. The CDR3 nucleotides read TGCGCCAGCAGCTTGGTTGGGGGTTCGAACACTGAAGCTTTCTTT. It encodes CASSLVGGSNTEAFF. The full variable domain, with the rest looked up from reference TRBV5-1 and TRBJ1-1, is KAGVTQTPRYLIKTRGQQVTLSCSPISGHRSVSWYQQTPGQGLQFLFEYFSETQRNKGNFPGRFSGRQFSNSRSEMNVSTLELGDSALYLCASSLVGGSNTEAFFGQGTRLTVV.

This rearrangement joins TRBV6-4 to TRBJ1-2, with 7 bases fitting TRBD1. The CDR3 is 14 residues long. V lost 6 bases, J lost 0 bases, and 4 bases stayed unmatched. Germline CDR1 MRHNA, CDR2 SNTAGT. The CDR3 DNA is TGTGCCAGCAGCCCGGGACAGACTAACTATGGCTACACCTTC. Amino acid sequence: CASSPGQTNYGYTF.